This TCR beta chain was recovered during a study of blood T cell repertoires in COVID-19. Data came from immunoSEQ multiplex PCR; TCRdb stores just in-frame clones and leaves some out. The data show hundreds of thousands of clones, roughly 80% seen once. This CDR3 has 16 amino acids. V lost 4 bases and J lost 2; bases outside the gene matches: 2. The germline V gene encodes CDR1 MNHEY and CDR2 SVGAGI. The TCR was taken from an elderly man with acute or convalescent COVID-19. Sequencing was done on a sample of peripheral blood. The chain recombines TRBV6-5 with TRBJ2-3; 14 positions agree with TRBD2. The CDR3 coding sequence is TGTGCCAGCAGTTTGACTAGCGGGGGGGTCACAGATACGCAGTATTTT. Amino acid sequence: CASSLTSGGVTDTQYF.